Listed here are 29 T cell receptor beta chains from one sample, sequenced in a study of blood T cell repertoires in COVID-19 (dated by TCRdb to 2020 to 2021). The library came from the immunoSEQ multiplex PCR assay. The clones in this table, taken by TCRdb from immuneACCESS, are in-frame only. Not every clone is retained; where verified, under half of the shortfall comes from an unresolved V gene, and the cause of the rest is unknown. Counted in this sample were more than 100,000 clones; 79% of them appeared once. The ten largest clones add up to around 3.9% of the sample. Sequenced material: peripheral blood. The receptors shown here come from a woman of 80 years or more with acute or convalescent COVID-19.

CDR3 loop: CASSGDKRINYGYTF. CDR3 bases: TGTGCCAGTAGCGGGGACAAGCGGATTAACTATGGCTACACCTTC. This chain connects TRBV19 to TRBJ1-2; perhaps TRBD1 as D (6 bases). Trimming took 6 bases from V and 1 from J, leaving 15 bases between them. CDR3 length equals 15 residues. Germline assignment: CDR1 LNHDA and CDR2 SQIVND (reference sequence).

V usage is TRBV6-2 or TRBV6-3 and J usage is TRBJ1-3; D is ambiguous. The ends were cut back, 6 bases at V and 2 bases at J, with 8 bases in the middle. The CDR3 covers 13 residues. The germline V gene encodes CDR1 MNHEY and CDR2 SVGEGT. The CDR3 region has the DNA TGTGCCAGCAGCGAACTCGCTGGAAACACCATATATTTT. This translates into CASSELAGNTIYF.

The chain combines TRBV15 with TRBJ1-5; 9 bases agree with TRBD1. J was trimmed by 8 bases and V by 1 base; bases with no gene match: 6. This CDR3 contains 15 residues. Germline V gene lookup returns CDR1 LNHNV and CDR2 YYDKDF (reference sequence). Here the CDR3 reads CATSRAIGDREPQHF. DNA of the CDR3: TGTGCCACCAGCAGAGCCATAGGGGACAGGGAGCCCCAGCATTTT.

The chain combines TRBV19 with TRBJ2-5, with D perhaps TRBD1 (6 bases). Trimming took off 5 bases at V and 1 base at J, with 11 bases between the two ends. The CDR3 is 14 amino acids. Per germline, CDR1 LNHDA and CDR2 SQIVND (reference sequence). The CDR3 spells CASSVIQGQETQYF. CDR3 sequence (DNA): TGTGCCAGTAGTGTCATACAGGGCCAAGAGACCCAGTACTTC.

The CDR3 sequence: CSAYRDGGNTIYF. The CDR3 DNA reads TGCAGCGCCTACAGGGATGGGGGAAACACCATATATTTT. V is TRBV29-1 and J is TRBJ1-3; possible D gene TRBD1, 6 bases. The germline V gene has CDR1 SQVTM and CDR2 ANQGSEA. The ends were cut back, 7 bases at V and 4 bases at J, with 14 bases in the middle. The CDR3 covers 13 residues.

V usage is TRBV15 and J usage is TRBJ1-3; D gene ambiguous. Germline loops: CDR1 LNHNV, CDR2 YYDKDF (reference sequence). The CDR3 runs 13 residues. V gave up 7 bases and J gave up 0 bases, with 7 bases separating them. This CDR3 reads CATKLLSGNTIYF. CDR3 DNA sequence: TGTGCCACCAAACTCCTCTCTGGAAACACCATATATTTT.

The chain has TRBV25-1 and TRBJ2-7; TRBD1 matches at 9 bases. V dropped 3 bases and J dropped 2; count of bases not matched to a gene: 5. The CDR3 contains 15 residues. Germline values: CDR1 MGHDK, CDR2 SYGVNS. DNA for the CDR3: TGTGCCAGCAGTGACCCGGGACAGGGAACCTACGAGCAGTACTTC. Translation gives CASSDPGQGTYEQYF.

The chain joins TRBV19 to TRBJ2-1; 8 nucleotides line up with TRBD1. Germline trimming cut 3 bases from V and 3 bases from J; bases unmatched to any gene: 7. The germline V gene encodes CDR1 LNHDA and CDR2 SQIVND (reference sequence). The CDR3 contains 16 residues. CDR3 nucleotide sequence: TGTGCCAGTAGTATGGGTCAGGGGGCTAGCTACAATGAGCAGTTCTTC. Amino acids: CASSMGQGASYNEQFF.

This clone was picked up one time. The V and J genes are TRBV4-3 and TRBJ2-2, with 9 positions matching TRBD2. The CDR3 spans 17 residues. The V segment lost 0 bases and the J segment 4 bases; nucleotides outside the gene matches: 6. Germline V lookup: CDR1 LGHNA, CDR2 YSLEER. CDR3 amino acids: CASSQELRGGATGELFF. CDR3 coding DNA: TGCGCCAGCAGCCAAGAACTTCGCGGGGGGGCCACCGGGGAGCTGTTTTTT.

This rearrangement joins TRBV5-8 to TRBJ2-7, with D maybe TRBD2 (5 bases). The CDR3 sequence is 16 residues long. CDR1 SGHTS and CDR2 YDEGEE come from the germline V gene. The V end was cut by 4 bases, the J end by 2 bases, with 19 bases between. The CDR3 nucleotides are TGTGCCAGCAGCCCCGAGTACGGGGAACCCACCTACGAGCAGTACTTC. It translates to CASSPEYGEPTYEQYF.

V gene TRBV7-2 combines with J gene TRBJ1-5; no clear D. V lost 1 base and J lost 6, with 13 bases in between. This CDR3 is built from 15 residues. Germline V CDR1 and CDR2: SGHTA, FQGNSA. The CDR3 DNA sequence: TGTGCCAGCAGCTTAGAGGGCTACGGACTTCAGCCCCAGCATTTT. Translated: CASSLEGYGLQPQHF.

This sequence joins TRBV18 and TRBJ1-1; 9 bases agree with TRBD1. J lost 5 bases, V lost 4 bases, and 2 bases had no gene match. Germline-derived CDR1 and CDR2 are KGHSH and LQKENI. The CDR3 is made up of 13 amino acids. The CDR3 sequence is CASSLDRGTEAFF. DNA of the CDR3: TGTGCCAGCTCACTCGACAGGGGGACTGAAGCTTTCTTT.

J is TRBJ1-6 and V is TRBV6-5, with 10 bases identical to TRBD1. Germline V gene sequence: CDR1 MNHEY, CDR2 SVGAGI. Losses at the gene ends were 6 bases for V and 9 bases for J; bases not matched to a gene: 8. The length of the CDR3 is 15 residues. The CDR3 coding sequence is TGTGCCAGCAGATTGGGACAGGGGTTGAGTTCACCCCTCCACTTT. Translated: CASRLGQGLSSPLHF.

This chain connects TRBV7-2 to TRBJ1-6; D not resolved. The V and J ends lost 1 base and 7 bases respectively, with 8 bases between them. The V gene's germline CDR1 is SGHTA and CDR2 FQGNSA. CDR3 length equals 14 residues. The CDR3 sequence: CASSLDGWNSPLHF. CDR3 DNA sequence: TGTGCCAGCAGCTTAGATGGCTGGAATTCACCCCTCCACTTT. Full variable domain (missing parts from reference TRBV7-2 and TRBJ1-6): GAGVSQSPSNKVTEKGKDVELRCDPISGHTALYWYRQSLGQGLEFLIYFQGNSAPDKSGLPSDRFSAERTGGSVSTLTIQRTQQEDSAVYLCASSLDGWNSPLHFGNGTRLTVT.

V is TRBV25-1 and J is TRBJ1-1; D might be TRBD1 (6 bases). CDR1 is MGHDK, CDR2 SYGVNS, per germline. This CDR3 is built from 14 residues. Between the trimmed V and J ends, which lost 3 bases and 8 bases, there was a span of 16 bases. CDR3 DNA: TGTGCCAGCAGTGATTCCCCTCGGACAGCCGAAGCTTTCTTT. This translates into CASSDSPRTAEAFF. The variable domain in full, with the rest retrieved from reference TRBV25-1 and TRBJ1-1, is EADIYQTPRYLVIGTGKKITLECSQTMGHDKMYWYQQDPGMELHLIHYSYGVNSTEKGDLSSESTVSRIRTEHFPLTLESARPSHTSQYLCASSDSPRTAEAFFGQGTRLTVV.

The V and J genes are TRBV30 and TRBJ2-3; 13 nucleotides align to TRBD2. The J segment lost 4 bases and the V segment lost 2 bases, leaving 6 bases of the junction unmatched. This CDR3 is built from 16 residues. Germline CDR1 reads GTSNPN; CDR2 reads SVGIG (reference sequence). The CDR3 sequence is CAWSPTSGRAPDTQYF. As DNA, the CDR3 is TGTGCCTGGAGTCCCACTAGCGGGAGGGCCCCAGATACGCAGTATTTT.

In this sample, this clone turned up a few times. The chain uses TRBV19 and TRBJ1-6; no definite D call. The V and J ends lost 1 base and 3 bases respectively, with 13 bases between them. CDR3 length: 17 amino acids. From germline, CDR1 is LNHDA and CDR2 SQIVND (reference sequence). The CDR3 region has the DNA TGTGCCAGTAGTATAGTCGTAGGAGGACTCTATAATTCACCCCTCCACTTT. Its translation is CASSIVVGGLYNSPLHF.

The chain couples TRBV7-2 to TRBJ2-7; TRBD1 matches at 10 bases. The ends lost 5 bases at V and 7 bases at J; junction bases unmatched: 11. The germline V gene has CDR1 SGHTA and CDR2 FQGNSA. This CDR3 contains 15 residues. The CDR3 DNA reads as TGTGCCAGCAGCCCACGGACAGGGGGTGTGGGTGAGCAGTACTTC. The encoded protein is CASSPRTGGVGEQYF.

A few counts support this clone. The V call is TRBV18, the J call TRBJ2-5; perhaps TRBD2 as D (5 bases). There are 14 residues in the CDR3. Germline assignment: CDR1 KGHSH and CDR2 LQKENI. V dropped 1 base and J dropped 4 bases, with 10 bases sitting between them. The CDR3: CASSPLAGGETQYF. DNA of the CDR3: TGTGCCAGCTCACCACTCGCTGGAGGAGAGACCCAGTACTTC.

CDR3 sequence (DNA): TGTGCCAGCAGCTTTTCCGGGACAGGGCGAGAGACCCAGTACTTC. This codes for CASSFSGTGRETQYF. The V and J genes are TRBV5-4 and TRBJ2-5; 9 bases are shared with TRBD1. Germline values: CDR1 SGHNT, CDR2 YYREEE (reference sequence). The CDR3 totals 15 residues. With 2 bases clipped from V and 4 bases from J, the junction kept 6 bases outside the gene matches.

This chain connects TRBV5-1 to TRBJ2-4; TRBD1 agrees at 8 bases. Germline V gene data show CDR1 as SGHRS and CDR2 as YFSETQ. J gave up 9 bases and V 0 bases, and 8 bases lay outside the gene matches. CDR3 length: 15 residues. This chain's CDR3 is CASSLDPGGEGIQYF. The CDR3 DNA sequence: TGCGCCAGCAGCTTGGACCCAGGGGGCGAAGGCATTCAGTACTTC.

In DNA form, the CDR3 reads TGTGCCAGCAGCCCGGGACAGGCGAACACTGAAGCTTTCTTT. Its protein is CASSPGQANTEAFF. The chain links TRBV7-3 to TRBJ1-1; 8 bases match TRBD1. Germline CDR1 and CDR2: SGHTA and FQGTGA. With 5 bases clipped from V and 1 base from J, the junction kept 3 bases outside the gene matches. This CDR3 is built from 14 residues.

V gene TRBV7-2 combines with J gene TRBJ1-1; 9 bases fit TRBD1. The germline gives CDR1 SGHTA, CDR2 FQGNSA. The CDR3 is 15 amino acids. V was pared by 4 bases and J by 0 bases, with 3 bases of the junction left unmatched. CDR3 sequence: CASSSGTGLNTEAFF. In DNA, the CDR3 is TGTGCCAGCAGCTCTGGGACAGGGTTGAACACTGAAGCTTTCTTT.

The genes are TRBV29-1 and TRBJ1-4; possible D gene TRBD1, 5 bases. The length of the CDR3 is 12 residues. V was clipped by 5 bases and J by 3 bases, with 7 bases between them. Germline CDR1 SQVTM, CDR2 ANQGSEA. The CDR3 reads CSVRQSNEKLFF. The CDR3 DNA follows: TGCAGCGTTAGACAGTCTAATGAAAAACTGTTTTTT.

This sequence joins TRBV5-1 and TRBJ1-1; no definite D call. The CDR3 has 15 amino acids. Germline loops: CDR1 SGHRS, CDR2 YFSETQ. The V end was cut by 2 bases, the J end by 1 base, with 12 bases between. CDR3 protein: CASSLLPGKNTEAFF. CDR3 nucleotides: TGCGCCAGCAGCTTACTCCCGGGGAAGAACACTGAAGCTTTCTTT.

This clone was counted once. DNA of the CDR3: TGTGCCAGCAGCCAAGATCAGGGTCCAGATACGCAGTATTTT. It is translated as CASSQDQGPDTQYF. The rearrangement uses TRBV4-2 and TRBJ2-3; a weak D match, TRBD1 (5 bases). Trimming took off 0 bases at V and 4 bases at J, with 8 bases between the two ends. CDR3 length equals 14 residues. Germline V CDR1 and CDR2: LGHNA, YNFKEQ.

The rearrangement links TRBV6-2 or TRBV6-3 to TRBJ2-6, with 7 positions matching TRBD2. The V gene end was trimmed by 0 bases and the J gene end by 2 bases; junction bases not matched to a gene: 7. CDR1 is MNHEY and CDR2 is SVGEGT in the germline V gene. The CDR3 totals 18 residues. CDR3 region: CASSYSLRGKTGANVLTF. The CDR3 coding sequence is TGTGCCAGCAGTTACTCGTTGCGGGGGAAAACTGGGGCCAACGTCCTGACTTTC.

The CDR3, as DNA: TGTGCCAGCAGAAATAAGGGGGCAGGGGGCTTTCCCCGGAATTCACCCCTCCACTTT. It codes for CASRNKGAGGFPRNSPLHF. The chain links TRBV6-4 to TRBJ1-6; 8 bases align to TRBD1. CDR1 is MRHNA and CDR2 is SNTAGT in the germline V gene. J lost 7 bases, V lost 6 bases, and 20 bases had no gene match. CDR3 size: 19 residues.

The V gene is TRBV30, the J gene TRBJ1-3; D is ambiguous. The CDR3 runs to 14 residues. Germline V gene sequence: CDR1 GTSNPN, CDR2 SVGIG (reference sequence). Between the trimmed V and J ends, which lost 7 bases and 0 bases, there was a span of 13 bases. CDR3 region: CALGLGDSGNTIYF. CDR3 coding DNA: TGTGCCTTAGGACTTGGCGACTCTGGAAACACCATATATTTT.